This passage covers 5 T cell receptor beta chains from one sample sequenced in a study of T cells in Graves' hyperthyroidism and ophthalmopathy (dated by TCRdb to the late 2010s). The library came from multiplex PCR. Reads for this sample came from an Illumina HiSeq 2000. Amplification of TCR beta CDR3 regions was carried out from RNA transcripts. The TCR CDR3 was subjected to a first round of RT-PCR using the HTBI primer set and the Qiagen OneStep RT-PCR kit. TCRdb reworked the public reads: Q25 trimming with fastp, MiXCR clone assembly, productive beta chains retained. Rows with one shared CDR3 protein collapse into an entry with the most common genes and DNA. This sample lists under 300,000 distinct CDR3 sequences; less than 30% were detected once. About 30% of the sample goes to the ten largest clones. Material: blood. The receptors derive from a man aged 35 to 55 with Graves' hyperthyroidism that later progressed to Graves' ophthalmopathy.

This clonotype was recorded many times. The chain uses TRBV10-3 and TRBJ2-7, with 9 bases lining up with TRBD1. The trim removed 8 bases at V and 2 bases at J, leaving 7 bases unmatched. The CDR3 runs to 14 residues. Germline CDR1 is ENHRY and CDR2 is SYGVKD. The CDR3 DNA sequence: TGTGCCATCGCTCGGGGACAGGGTGCCTACGAGCAGTACTTC. It yields the protein CAIARGQGAYEQYF.

This clonotype has a count of ten or more. CDR3 sequence reads: CASSTTGGALPGYTF. The CDR3 bases are TGTGCCAGCAGTACGACAGGGGGCGCGTTGCCTGGCTACACCTTC. The V and J genes are TRBV6-1 and TRBJ1-2, with 10 bases that match TRBD1. V shed 5 bases and J 7 bases; nucleotides not matched to a gene: 10. Germline loops: CDR1 MNHNS, CDR2 SASEGT. This CDR3 comprises 15 residues.

This clonotype occurred a few times. V gene TRBV5-6 combines with J gene TRBJ2-7; 7 nucleotides align to TRBD1. CDR1 and CDR2 from the germline V gene are SGHDT and YYEEEE. The length of the CDR3 is 15 residues. The J segment lost 2 bases and the V segment lost 4 bases, leaving 9 bases of the junction unmatched. The CDR3 is CASSPGQDRTYEQYF. DNA of the CDR3: TGTGCCAGCAGCCCCGGACAGGACCGCACCTACGAGCAGTACTTC. Together with reference TRBV5-6 and TRBJ2-7, the CDR3 gives the full variable domain: DAGVTQSPTHLIKTRGQQVTLRCSPKSGHDTVSWYQQALGQGPQFIFQYYEEEERQRGNFPDRFSGHQFPNYSSELNVNALLLGDSALYLCASSPGQDRTYEQYFGPGTRLTVT.

This clonotype was counted ten times or more. The V gene is TRBV20-1, the J gene TRBJ2-7; D is unresolved. Between the trimmed V and J ends, which lost 0 bases and 0 bases, there was a span of 12 bases. The germline V gene has CDR1 DFQATT and CDR2 SNEGSKA (reference sequence). The CDR3 is 15 residues long. In DNA form, the CDR3 reads TGCAGTGCTAGAGAAGACTCGATTAGCTCCTACGAGCAGTACTTC. This encodes CSAREDSISSYEQYF.

V is TRBV29-1 and J is TRBJ1-1, with TRBD1 matching 7 bases. Germline CDR1 SQVTM, CDR2 ANQGSEA. V lost 4 bases and J lost 2; bases outside the gene matches: 13. This CDR3 is 16 amino acids long. In DNA, the CDR3 is TGCAGCGTTGTTTATCGTTCAGGGACAGCAAACACTGAAGCTTTCTTT. Translation: CSVVYRSGTANTEAFF.